The 16 T cell receptor beta chains given below trace back to one sample, sequenced in a study of T-cell memory formation after mild COVID-19. TCRdb re-called the 5' RACE reads with MiXCR, one entry per CDR3 protein. Counted here are 150,000 to 200,000 distinct CDR3 sequences, about a fifth occurring once; the ten biggest clones make up roughly 23%. Material: PBMCs or a T cell subset sorted from them (not recorded which). The receptors derive from an adult woman who had mild COVID-19 (a few samples of this study predate the infection). Cell type and time point are not known.

As DNA, the CDR3 is TGTGCCAGCCAGGACAGCCAAGAGACCCAGTACTTC. Translated: CASQDSQETQYF. The V and J genes are TRBV11-3 and TRBJ2-5; D is possibly TRBD1 (6 bases). In germline, CDR1 is SGHNT, CDR2 YENEEA. Trimming removed 8 bases at V and 1 base at J, with 8 bases between. There are 12 residues in the CDR3.

This clonotype has just a few counts. The J gene is TRBJ2-1, the V gene TRBV7-9; D is undetermined. The CDR3 length is 14 residues. The V end was cut by 3 bases, the J end by 4 bases, with 10 bases between. CDR1 SEHNR and CDR2 FQNEAQ come from the germline V gene (reference sequence). This CDR3 is CASSFWEHYNEQFF. CDR3 DNA sequence: TGTGCCAGCAGCTTTTGGGAACATTACAATGAGCAGTTCTTC.

The genes are TRBV12-3 or TRBV12-4 and TRBJ1-2, with 9 nucleotides matching TRBD1. Trimming cost V 5 bases and J 0 bases; bases outside gene matches: 7. The CDR3 extends over 16 amino acids. The CDR3 DNA sequence: TGTGCCAGCAGTCCTGCCGGGACAGGGCCTAACTATGGCTACACCTTC. Translated, it gives CASSPAGTGPNYGYTF.

This clonotype was observed a few times. The chain combines TRBV11-2 with TRBJ2-1, with no clear D. Looked up from germline, CDR1 is SGHAT and CDR2 is FQNNGV. There are 13 residues in the CDR3. Deletions cut 4 bases from V and 8 bases from J, with 12 bases between. The CDR3 protein is CASSSTSGHEQFF. The CDR3 DNA sequence: TGTGCCAGCAGCTCCACTTCCGGGCATGAGCAGTTCTTC.

This clonotype was counted a few times. V is TRBV7-8 and J is TRBJ2-7, with D possibly matching TRBD1 (5 bases). Germline CDR1 SGHVS, CDR2 FQNEAQ. V lost 2 bases, J lost 4 bases, and 12 bases lay in between. This CDR3 contains 14 residues. The CDR3 sequence: CASSLNPGPYEQYF. The CDR3 bases are TGTGCCAGCAGCTTAAATCCAGGGCCTTACGAGCAGTACTTC. Variable domain in full (rest from reference TRBV7-8 and TRBJ2-7): GAGVSQSPRYKVAKRGQDVALRCDPISGHVSLFWYQQALGQGPEFLTYFQNEAQLDKSGLPSDRFFAERPEGSVSTLKIQRTQQEDSAVYLCASSLNPGPYEQYFGPGTRLTVT.

The chain joins TRBV7-2 to TRBJ1-1; the D is unclear. Trimming cost V 1 base and J 4 bases, with 10 bases left between them. The CDR3 loop spans 14 amino acids. Germline assignment: CDR1 SGHTA and CDR2 FQGNSA. The CDR3 loop reads CASSLVEGFTEAFF. The CDR3 coding sequence is TGTGCCAGCAGCTTAGTGGAGGGTTTCACTGAAGCTTTCTTT. Drawing the rest from reference TRBV7-2 and TRBJ1-1, the complete variable domain is GAGVSQSPSNKVTEKGKDVELRCDPISGHTALYWYRQSLGQGLEFLIYFQGNSAPDKSGLPSDRFSAERTGGSVSTLTIQRTQQEDSAVYLCASSLVEGFTEAFFGQGTRLTVV.

This sequence joins TRBV29-1 and TRBJ2-3; 9 bases line up with TRBD2. V shed 3 bases, J shed 2 bases, and the junction held 6 bases outside the gene matches. Germline CDR1 and CDR2: SQVTM and ANQGSEA. The CDR3 has 15 amino acids. CDR3 DNA sequence: TGCAGCGTTGATCCGACTAGCGGAATCACAGATACGCAGTATTTT. Translation: CSVDPTSGITDTQYF.

The V call is TRBV19, the J call TRBJ1-5, with 10 bases identical to TRBD1. The CDR3 loop spans 16 amino acids. Germline CDR1 and CDR2: LNHDA and SQIVND (reference sequence). J gave up 4 bases and V 3 bases, and 6 bases lay outside the gene matches. CDR3: CASSMGTGDFNQPQHF. CDR3 DNA sequence: TGTGCCAGTAGTATGGGGACAGGGGACTTTAATCAGCCCCAGCATTTT.

This clonotype was seen a few times. The rearrangement uses TRBV7-6 and TRBJ1-6; TRBD1 aligns across 9 bases. CDR1 is SGHVS, CDR2 FNYEAQ, per germline. The CDR3 runs 14 residues. After removal of 5 bases from V and 6 bases from J, the junction contained 2 bases not matched to a gene. CDR3 region: CASSQDRGNSPLHF. The CDR3, as DNA: TGTGCCAGCAGCCAGGACAGGGGTAATTCACCCCTCCACTTT.

This clonotype occurred a few times. The chain joins TRBV14 to TRBJ2-7; 8 nucleotides match TRBD2. Losses at the gene ends were 5 bases for V and 7 bases for J; bases not matched to a gene: 13. Per the germline V gene, CDR1 is SGHDN and CDR2 is FVKESK. This CDR3 contains 15 residues. The CDR3 bases are TGTGCCAGCAGCAAATCAGCGGGAGCCTTGGAAGAGCAGTACTTC. It yields the protein CASSKSAGALEEQYF.

The chain couples TRBV27 to TRBJ2-1; TRBD2 is a possible D gene (7 bases). CDR3 length: 14 amino acids. Germline V gene data show CDR1 as MNHEY and CDR2 as SMNVEV (reference sequence). The CDR3 protein is CAAGEGGSYNEQFF. The CDR3 DNA is TGTGCTGCGGGAGAGGGGGGCTCCTACAATGAGCAGTTCTTC.

This clonotype was counted a few times. CDR3 sequence: CASSQPGQPGETQYF. As DNA, the CDR3 is TGCGCCAGCAGCCAACCGGGACAGCCTGGGGAGACCCAGTACTTC. The chain couples TRBV4-1 to TRBJ2-5; TRBD1 matches 7 bases. The CDR3 extends over 15 amino acids. The germline CDR1 and CDR2 sequences are MGHRA and YSYEKL. With 2 bases clipped from V and 5 bases from J, the junction kept 8 bases outside the gene matches.

The chain links TRBV4-1 to TRBJ1-1; D perhaps matches TRBD1 (6 bases). This CDR3 has 14 amino acids. Trimming took off 3 bases at V and 4 bases at J, with 12 bases between the two ends. CDR1 is MGHRA and CDR2 is YSYEKL in the germline V gene. CDR3 sequence: CASSQTGGGTEAFF. CDR3 bases: TGCGCCAGCAGCCAGACAGGCGGGGGCACTGAAGCTTTCTTT.

The V call is TRBV29-1, the J call TRBJ2-1; the match to TRBD2 covers 8 bases. CDR1 is SQVTM, CDR2 ANQGSEA, per germline. There are 16 residues in the CDR3. Losses at the gene ends were 1 base for V and 7 bases for J; bases not matched to a gene: 12. For the CDR3, the DNA is TGCAGCGTTGAAGGAGTGAGCGGGAGACCCTTTAATGAGCAGTTCTTC. Translating gives CSVEGVSGRPFNEQFF.

Ten or more counts support this clonotype. V usage is TRBV29-1 and J usage is TRBJ1-1, with D unresolved. Trimming took off 5 bases at V and 10 bases at J, with 11 bases between the two ends. CDR3 length: 10 amino acids. In germline, CDR1 is SQVTM, CDR2 ANQGSEA. The CDR3 sequence: CSVLLWGAFF. The CDR3 DNA sequence: TGCAGCGTTCTGCTCTGGGGAGCTTTCTTT. The entire variable domain, with the rest obtained from reference TRBV29-1 and TRBJ1-1, is as follows: SAVISQKPSRDICQRGTSLTIQCQVDSQVTMMFWYRQQPGQSLTLIATANQGSEATYESGFVIDKFPISRPNLTFSTLTVSNMSPEDSSIYLCSVLLWGAFFGQGTRLTVV.

This clonotype was counted only a few times. The J gene is TRBJ2-7, the V gene TRBV11-3; 8 bases align to TRBD1. The V segment lost 0 bases and the J segment 4 bases; nucleotides outside the gene matches: 8. The germline V gene has CDR1 SGHNT and CDR2 YENEEA. This CDR3 is 16 amino acids long. CDR3 nucleotides: TGTGCCAGCAGCTTAGAAACCGGACAGGGTAATTACGAGCAGTACTTC. Translating gives CASSLETGQGNYEQYF.